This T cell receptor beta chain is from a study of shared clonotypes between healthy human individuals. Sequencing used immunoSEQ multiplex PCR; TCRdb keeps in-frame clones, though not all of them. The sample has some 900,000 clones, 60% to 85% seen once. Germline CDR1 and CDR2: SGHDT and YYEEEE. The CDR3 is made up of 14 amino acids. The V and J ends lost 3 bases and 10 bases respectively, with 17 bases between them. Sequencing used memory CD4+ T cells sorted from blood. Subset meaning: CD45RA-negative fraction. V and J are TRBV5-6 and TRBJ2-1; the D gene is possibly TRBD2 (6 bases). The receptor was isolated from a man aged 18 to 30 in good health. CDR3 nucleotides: TGTGCCAGCAGCTGGCGGGACGGTCTGAAAGAGCAGTTCTTC. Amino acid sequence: CASSWRDGLKEQFF.